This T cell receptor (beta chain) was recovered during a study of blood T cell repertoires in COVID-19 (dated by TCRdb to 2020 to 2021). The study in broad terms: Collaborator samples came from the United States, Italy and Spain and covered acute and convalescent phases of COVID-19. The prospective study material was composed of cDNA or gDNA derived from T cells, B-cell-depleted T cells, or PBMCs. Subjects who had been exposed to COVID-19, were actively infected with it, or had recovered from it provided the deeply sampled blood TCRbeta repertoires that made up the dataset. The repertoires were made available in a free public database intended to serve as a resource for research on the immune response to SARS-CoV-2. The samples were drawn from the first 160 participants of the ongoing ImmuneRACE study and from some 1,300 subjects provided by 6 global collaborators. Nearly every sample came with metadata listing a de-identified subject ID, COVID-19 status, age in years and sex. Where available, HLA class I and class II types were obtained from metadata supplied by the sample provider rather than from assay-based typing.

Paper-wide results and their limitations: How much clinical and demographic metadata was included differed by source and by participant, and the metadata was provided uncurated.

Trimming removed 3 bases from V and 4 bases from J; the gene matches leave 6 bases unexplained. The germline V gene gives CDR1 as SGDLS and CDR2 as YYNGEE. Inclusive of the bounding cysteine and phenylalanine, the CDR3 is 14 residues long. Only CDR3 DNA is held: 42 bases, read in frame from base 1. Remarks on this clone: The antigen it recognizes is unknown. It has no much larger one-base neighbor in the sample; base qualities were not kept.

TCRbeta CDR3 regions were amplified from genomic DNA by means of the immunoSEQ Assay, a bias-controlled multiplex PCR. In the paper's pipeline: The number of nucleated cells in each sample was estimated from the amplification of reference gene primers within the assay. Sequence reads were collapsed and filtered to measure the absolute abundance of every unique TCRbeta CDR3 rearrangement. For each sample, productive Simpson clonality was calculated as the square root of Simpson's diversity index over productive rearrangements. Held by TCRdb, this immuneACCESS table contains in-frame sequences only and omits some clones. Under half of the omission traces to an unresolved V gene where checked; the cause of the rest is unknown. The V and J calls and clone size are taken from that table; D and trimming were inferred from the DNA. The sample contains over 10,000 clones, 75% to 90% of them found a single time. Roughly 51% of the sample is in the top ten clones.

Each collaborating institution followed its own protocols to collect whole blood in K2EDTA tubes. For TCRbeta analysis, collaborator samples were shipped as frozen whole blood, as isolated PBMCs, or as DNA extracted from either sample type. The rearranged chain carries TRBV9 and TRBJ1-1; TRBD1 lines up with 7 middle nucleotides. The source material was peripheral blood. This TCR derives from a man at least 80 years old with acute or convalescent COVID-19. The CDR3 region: CASSGDSVRTEAFF. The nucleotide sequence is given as TGTGCCAGCAGCGGGGACAGCGTCCGCACTGAAGCTTTCTTT.